A selection of T cell receptor beta chains follows, all from one sample in a study of T cells in Graves' hyperthyroidism and ophthalmopathy. TCRdb re-derived calls from the multiplex PCR reads in MiXCR, one entry per CDR3 protein. The table lists 500,000 to 600,000 distinct CDR3 sequences, more than 45% of them singletons. Sequenced material: peripheral blood or thyroid tissue (not recorded which). These TCRs come from a woman aged 18-29 years with Graves' hyperthyroidism. CDR3s include the opening cysteine and the closing phenylalanine or tryptophan. A D gene is named only where the DNA matches it firmly. Only some rows state a clone size, as once, few, many or a class for expanded clones.

TRBJ1-1	.	TRBV9	.	TGTGCCAGCAGCGCTAGCGGGAGGGCCTTT	CASSASGRAF
TRBJ2-7	many	TRBV6-5	TRBD1	TGTGCCAGCAGCCTCCGACAGGGTCCCTACGAGCAGTACTTC	CASSLRQGPYEQYF
TRBJ2-7	.	TRBV7-6	TRBD2	TGTGCCAGCAGCTTAGACGGGAGGAGCTGCGAGCAGTACTTC	CASSLDGRSCEQYF
TRBJ2-7	many	TRBV5-1	.	TGCGCCAGCAGCTTGGGGATATGGCGGGAAGACTACGAGCAGTACTTC	CASSLGIWREDYEQYF
TRBJ1-5	many	TRBV6-2/TRBV6-3	TRBD1	TGTGCCAGCAGTTATCAGGGGGCTCAGCCCCAGCATTTT	CASSYQGAQPQHF
TRBJ2-6	.	TRBV29-1	.	TGCAGCGTTCTCGGGGGACAAAAAGGATCTGGGGCCAACGTCCTGACTTTC	CSVLGGQKGSGANVLTF
TRBJ1-1	.	TRBV10-3	TRBD1	TGTGCCATCAGTGCCTCAGGGGCCGGGACAGTTGGTGAAGCTTTCTTT	CAISASGAGTVGEAFF
TRBJ1-5	many	TRBV5-5	.	TGTGCCAGCAGCTTGTCGGCACAGGCGGAGGCGAGCAATCAGCCCCAGCATTTT	CASSLSAQAEASNQPQHF
TRBJ1-2	.	TRBV29-1	.	TGCAGCAGTTTATGGGGACATAACTATGGCTACACCTTC	CSSLWGHNYGYTF
TRBJ1-4	many	TRBV29-1	.	TGCAGCGCCGGAGGCCGAAATGAAAAACTGTTTTTT	CSAGGRNEKLFF
TRBJ2-3	few	TRBV7-8	TRBD2	TGTGCCAGCAGCGTCGGACTAGCCCTCACAGATACGCAGTATTTT	CASSVGLALTDTQYF
TRBJ2-2	many	TRBV2	.	TGTGCCAGCAGTCTCGGGACAACAAGGAGTGGGGAGCTGTTTTTT	CASSLGTTRSGELFF
TRBJ1-4	.	TRBV7-2	.	TGTGCCAGCAGCCGCGGAGCAGGGAAAGAGACTAATGAAAAACTGTTTTTT	CASSRGAGKETNEKLFF
TRBJ2-7	few	TRBV7-9	TRBD2	TGTGCCAGCAGCCTTTATGGGGCGACTAGCGTCTCCTACGAGCAGTACTTC	CASSLYGATSVSYEQYF
TRBJ1-1	once	TRBV2	.	TGTGCCAGCAGCCATCGATATTTGAACACTGAAGCTTTCTTT	CASSHRYLNTEAFF
TRBJ2-6	.	TRBV10-3	.	TGTGCCATCAGTGGGGGACTGACTTTC	CAISGGLTF
TRBJ2-6	many	TRBV29-1	.	TGCAGCGTTGACGTGAGGGGGGCGAGTTCCGGGGCCAACGTCCTGACTTTC	CSVDVRGASSGANVLTF
TRBJ2-7	.	TRBV30	TRBD2	TGTGCCTGGACCAAAAGCGGGGGCGCGGGTTACGAGCAGTACTTC	CAWTKSGGAGYEQYF
TRBJ2-7	many	TRBV6-5	.	TGTGCCAGCAGTGAGCGGGCCTCCTACGAGCAGTACTTC	CASSERASYEQYF
TRBJ1-2	many	TRBV10-3	TRBD1	TGTGCCATCAGTGAGTCAGGACAGGACCGAATCACAAACTATGGCTACACCTTC	CAISESGQDRITNYGYTF
TRBJ1-5	.	TRBV27	TRBD1	TGTGCCAGCAGCCATCAGACAGGGGTTCAGCCCCAGCATTTT	CASSHQTGVQPQHF
TRBJ1-1	.	TRBV7-2	.	TGTGCCAGCAGCCCACAGGCGGGGGAGTTGAACACTGAAGCTTTCTTT	CASSPQAGELNTEAFF
TRBJ2-7	.	TRBV7-2	.	TGTGCCAGCAGCTTAGACAGGCGAGGGCCCCCCTACGAGCAGTACTTC	CASSLDRRGPPYEQYF
TRBJ1-4	.	TRBV9	.	TGTGCCAGCAGCGGGGGGGCAACTAATGAAAAACTGTTTTTT	CASSGGATNEKLFF
TRBJ2-7	.	TRBV12-3/TRBV12-4	TRBD2	TGTGCCAGCAGTTTACAGGGAGGGGCGGGCGAGCAGTACTTC	CASSLQGGAGEQYF
TRBJ1-1	.	TRBV10-3	TRBD1	TGTGCCATCAGTGAGCCGGACAGGGGTAATGAAGCTTTCTTT	CAISEPDRGNEAFF
TRBJ2-7	.	TRBV29-1	.	TGCAGCCAAGCGCAGGCGGTCTACGAGCAGTACTTC	CSQAQAVYEQYF
TRBJ2-1	.	TRBV7-9	.	TGTGCCAGCAGACCTGGATACAATGAGCAGTTCTTC	CASRPGYNEQFF
TRBJ2-7	many	TRBV7-2	.	TGTGCCAGCAGCTTAGTTACTCAGGGACTTGCCTACGAGCAGTACTTC	CASSLVTQGLAYEQYF
TRBJ1-1	.	TRBV5-1	.	TGCGCCAGCAGCCTTAGAAACCGAGGGGACACTGAAGCTTTCTTT	CASSLRNRGDTEAFF
TRBJ2-7	once	TRBV20-1	.	TGCAGTGCTAGTTCTAGCGAATCCTACGAGCAGTACTTC	CSASSSESYEQYF
TRBJ1-5	.	TRBV29-1	.	TGCAGCGTTAGACCCGGGGACGGCAATCAGCCCCAGCATTTT	CSVRPGDGNQPQHF
TRBJ2-3	few	TRBV20-1	TRBD2	TGCAGTGCTAGAGATTTTTCGACTAGCGGGGCCACAGATACGCAGTATTTT	CSARDFSTSGATDTQYF
TRBJ1-4	.	TRBV7-2	TRBD1	TGTGCCAGCAGCCAAACAGGGGGCGAAAAACTGTTTTTT	CASSQTGGEKLFF
TRBJ2-7	many	TRBV6-6	.	TGTGCCAGCAGTTACTCGACCTACCGAGGGGGATCCTACGAGCAGTACTTC	CASSYSTYRGGSYEQYF
TRBJ1-1	many	TRBV25-1	.	TGTGCCAGCAGTGAATTCGGGGGGCTGACTGAAGCTTTCTTT	CASSEFGGLTEAFF
TRBJ1-4	many	TRBV13	.	TGTGCCAGCAGCTTAGGGGGGGGAGCTAATGAAAAACTGTTTTTT	CASSLGGGANEKLFF
TRBJ1-5	many	TRBV12-3/TRBV12-4	.	TGTGCCAGCAGTGCCTTTATGAGACCTAATCAGCCCCAGCATTTT	CASSAFMRPNQPQHF
TRBJ2-5	.	TRBV5-1	.	TGCGCCAGCAGCTTAAATCCCTCCTTC	CASSLNPSF
TRBJ2-5	.	TRBV7-2	.	TGTGCCAGCAGTCCAATGTTGGAGGAGACCCAGTACTTC	CASSPMLEETQYF
TRBJ2-7	few	TRBV24-1	TRBD2	TGTGCCACCAGTGAATCTAGCGGGCAGCAGTACTTC	CATSESSGQQYF
TRBJ2-6	.	TRBV20-1	.	TGCAGTGCTAGAGTTAGTCCTGGGGCCAACGTCCTGACTTTC	CSARVSPGANVLTF
TRBJ2-7	once	TRBV5-1	.	TGCGCCAGCAGTTTAAATTGGGAGACTCAAGTCTACGAGCAGTACTTC	CASSLNWETQVYEQYF
TRBJ2-1	.	TRBV7-8	.	TGTGCCAGCAGCTTAGGGGCTTCGTACAATGAGCAGTTCTTC	CASSLGASYNEQFF
TRBJ1-1	few	TRBV6-5	TRBD1	TGTGCCAGCAGTAACCTTTACAGGGGGATTACTGAAGCTTTCTTT	CASSNLYRGITEAFF
TRBJ2-2	.	TRBV29-1	.	TGCAGCGTTGTCTCGGGGGCGTTCGCGAACACCGGGGAGCTGTTTTTT	CSVVSGAFANTGELFF
TRBJ1-5	many	TRBV5-1	.	TGCGCCAGCAGCTTGGATGGGCTACCTCATCAGCCCCAGCATTTT	CASSLDGLPHQPQHF
TRBJ2-5	.	TRBV12-3/TRBV12-4	TRBD2	TGTGCCAGCAGCCCCGGACTAGCGGGAGAGGCGACCCAGTACTTC	CASSPGLAGEATQYF
TRBJ2-2	.	TRBV20-1	TRBD2	TGCAGTGCGCCGCGGACTAGCGACTACACCGGGGAGCTGTTTTTT	CSAPRTSDYTGELFF
TRBJ2-1	few	TRBV29-1	TRBD2	TGCAGCGTCGGTGGAGCGGGAGGAAACAATGAGCAGTTCTTC	CSVGGAGGNNEQFF
TRBJ1-2	many	TRBV12-3/TRBV12-4	TRBD1	TGTGCCAGCAGTCCTTACGGACAGGGTTGGTATGGCTACACCTTC	CASSPYGQGWYGYTF
TRBJ2-7	.	TRBV24-1	TRBD1	TGTGCCAGCAGACCGCGACAGGGGGCTAGCGGTAGCTCCTACGAGCAGTACTTC	CASRPRQGASGSSYEQYF
TRBJ1-6	once	TRBV20-1	.	TGCAGTGGGATAGGGCCGTCGAGTTCACCCCTCCACTTT	CSGIGPSSSPLHF
TRBJ2-3	few	TRBV19	.	TGTGCCAGTAGCTACCCCCCTCGGCCCACGCAGTATTTT	CASSYPPRPTQYF
TRBJ2-7	many	TRBV25-1	.	TGTGCCAGCAGTGAGAGCCTGACAGGAGCCTACGAGCAGTACTTC	CASSESLTGAYEQYF
TRBJ1-6	.	TRBV30	TRBD1	TGTGCCTGGAGTACCTGGACAGGGGCAAATTCACCCCTCCACTTT	CAWSTWTGANSPLHF
TRBJ1-2	.	TRBV24-1	.	TGTGCCACCAGGACGGATTATGGCTACACCTTC	CATRTDYGYTF
TRBJ2-3	.	TRBV12-3/TRBV12-4	TRBD1	TGTGCCAGCAGTCCCAGACAGGGGGCGCAGTATTTT	CASSPRQGAQYF
TRBJ1-4	.	TRBV11-2	.	TGTGCCAGCAGCATCAGTCGAACAACTAATGAAAAACTGTTTTTT	CASSISRTTNEKLFF